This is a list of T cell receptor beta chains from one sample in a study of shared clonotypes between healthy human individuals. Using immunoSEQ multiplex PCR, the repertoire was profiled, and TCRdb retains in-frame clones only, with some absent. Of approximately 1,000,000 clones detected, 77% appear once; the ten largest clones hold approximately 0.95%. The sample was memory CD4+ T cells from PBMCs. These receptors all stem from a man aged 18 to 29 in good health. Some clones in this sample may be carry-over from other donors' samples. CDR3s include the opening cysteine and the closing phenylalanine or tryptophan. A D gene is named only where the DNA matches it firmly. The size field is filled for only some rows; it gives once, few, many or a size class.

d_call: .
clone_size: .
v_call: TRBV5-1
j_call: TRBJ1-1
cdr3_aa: CASSFGGNTEAFF
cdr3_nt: TGCGCCAGCAGCTTTGGGGGGAACACTGAAGCTTTCTTT

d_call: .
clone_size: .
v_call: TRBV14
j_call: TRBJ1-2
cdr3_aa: CASSQDRPGSGGYGYTF
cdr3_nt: TGTGCCAGCAGCCAAGATCGCCCCGGATCTGGGGGCTATGGCTACACCTTC

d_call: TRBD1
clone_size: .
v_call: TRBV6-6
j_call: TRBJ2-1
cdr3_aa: CASSPSGQGAGWQFF
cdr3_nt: TGTGCCAGCAGTCCATCGGGACAGGGGGCTGGTTGGCAGTTCTTC

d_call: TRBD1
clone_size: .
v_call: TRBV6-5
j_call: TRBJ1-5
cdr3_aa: CASRTGGINQPQHF
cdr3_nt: TGTGCCAGTAGGACAGGGGGTATCAATCAGCCCCAGCATTTT

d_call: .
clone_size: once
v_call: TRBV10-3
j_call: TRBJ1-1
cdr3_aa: CAIARTRSTEAFF
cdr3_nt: TGTGCCATCGCAAGGACGAGGTCCACTGAAGCTTTCTTT

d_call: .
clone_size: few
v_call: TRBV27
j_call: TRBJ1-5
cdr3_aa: CASSLSRVGNQPQHF
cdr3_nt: TGTGCCAGCAGTTTGTCCAGGGTGGGCAATCAGCCCCAGCATTTT

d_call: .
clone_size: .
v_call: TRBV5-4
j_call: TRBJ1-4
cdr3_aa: CASSLSPNEKLFF
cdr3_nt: TGTGCCAGCAGCTTGTCGCCTAATGAAAAACTGTTTTTT

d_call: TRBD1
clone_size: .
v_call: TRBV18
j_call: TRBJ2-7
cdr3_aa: CASSPPGQAYEQYF
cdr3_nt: TGTGCCAGCTCACCCCCGGGACAGGCTTACGAGCAGTACTTC

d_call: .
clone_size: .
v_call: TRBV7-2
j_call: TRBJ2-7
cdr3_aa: CASSLGSVSYEQYF
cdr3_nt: TGTGCCAGCAGCTTAGGAAGTGTCTCCTACGAGCAGTACTTC

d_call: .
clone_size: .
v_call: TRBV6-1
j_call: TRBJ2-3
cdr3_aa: CASSETGYTDTQYF
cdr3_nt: TGTGCCAGCAGCGAAACAGGTTACACAGATACGCAGTATTTT

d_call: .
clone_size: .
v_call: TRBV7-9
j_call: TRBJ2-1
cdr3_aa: CASSLIGGFYNEQFF
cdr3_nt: TGTGCCAGCAGCTTAATCGGCGGGTTCTACAATGAGCAGTTCTTC

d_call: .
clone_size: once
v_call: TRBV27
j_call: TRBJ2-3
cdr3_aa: CASSFWGSTDTQYF
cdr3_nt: TGTGCCAGCAGTTTTTGGGGTAGCACAGATACGCAGTATTTT

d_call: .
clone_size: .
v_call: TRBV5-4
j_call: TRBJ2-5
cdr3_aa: CASSLGGDGPPRGETQYF
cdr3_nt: TGTGCCAGCAGCTTGGGGGGTGACGGGCCCCCCAGGGGAGAGACCCAGTACTTC

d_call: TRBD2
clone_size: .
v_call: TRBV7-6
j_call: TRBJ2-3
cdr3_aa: CASSLRLAGGPTTDTQYF
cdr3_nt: TGTGCCAGCAGCCTGAGACTAGCGGGAGGACCAACCACAGATACGCAGTATTTT

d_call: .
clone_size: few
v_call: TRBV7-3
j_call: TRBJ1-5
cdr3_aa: CASSLGSGQPQHF
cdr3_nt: TGTGCCAGCAGCTTAGGGAGCGGTCAGCCCCAGCATTTT

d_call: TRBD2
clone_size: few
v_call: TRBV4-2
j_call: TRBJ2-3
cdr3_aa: CASSLGLAGPQWGTDTQYF
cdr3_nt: TGTGCCAGCAGCCTGGGACTAGCGGGACCTCAGTGGGGCACAGATACGCAGTATTTT

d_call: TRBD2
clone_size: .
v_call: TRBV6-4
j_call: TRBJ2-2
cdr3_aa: CASSPASGSADTGELFF
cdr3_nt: TGTGCCAGCAGTCCAGCTAGCGGGAGCGCCGATACCGGGGAGCTGTTTTTT

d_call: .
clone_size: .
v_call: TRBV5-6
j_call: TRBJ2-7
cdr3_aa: CASSLGLAHAYEQYF
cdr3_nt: TGTGCCAGCAGCTTGGGCCTAGCCCATGCCTACGAGCAGTACTTC

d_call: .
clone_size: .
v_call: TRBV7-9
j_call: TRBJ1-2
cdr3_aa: CASSLSGTYGYTF
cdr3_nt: TGTGCCAGCAGCTTGTCAGGGACCTATGGCTACACCTTC

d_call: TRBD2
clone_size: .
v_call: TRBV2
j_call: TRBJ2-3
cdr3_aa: CASSVGLAGGGDTQYF
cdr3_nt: TGTGCCAGCAGTGTGGGACTAGCGGGAGGTGGAGATACGCAGTATTTT

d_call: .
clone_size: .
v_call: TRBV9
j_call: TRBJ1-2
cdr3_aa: CASSVGIHGGGFGYTF
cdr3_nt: TGTGCCAGCAGCGTAGGAATTCATGGAGGGGGTTTTGGCTACACCTTC

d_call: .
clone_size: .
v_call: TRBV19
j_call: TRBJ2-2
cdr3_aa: CASSQGRGTGELFF
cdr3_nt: TGTGCCAGTAGTCAGGGTAGGGGGACCGGGGAGCTGTTTTTT

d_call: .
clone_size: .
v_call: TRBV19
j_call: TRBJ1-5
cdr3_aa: CASSIETRKPQHF
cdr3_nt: TGTGCCAGTAGTATAGAAACGAGAAAGCCCCAGCATTTT

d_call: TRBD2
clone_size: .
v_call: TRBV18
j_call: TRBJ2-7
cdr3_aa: CASSDQGQRGHEQYF
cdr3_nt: TGTGCCAGCTCCGACCAGGGCCAGCGGGGGCACGAGCAGTACTTC

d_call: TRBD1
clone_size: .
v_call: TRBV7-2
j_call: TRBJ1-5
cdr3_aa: CASSSQGGNQPQHF
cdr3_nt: TGTGCCAGCAGCTCCCAGGGGGGCAATCAGCCCCAGCATTTT

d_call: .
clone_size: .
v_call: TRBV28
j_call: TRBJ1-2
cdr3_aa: CASSLLLAYGYTF
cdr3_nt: TGTGCCAGCAGTTTATTGTTGGCCTATGGCTACACCTTC

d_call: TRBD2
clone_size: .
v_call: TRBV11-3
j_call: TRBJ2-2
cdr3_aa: CASSLAGGVGELFF
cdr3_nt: TGTGCCAGCAGCTTAGCGGGAGGAGTCGGGGAGCTGTTTTTT

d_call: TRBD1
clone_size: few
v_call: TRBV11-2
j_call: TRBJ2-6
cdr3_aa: CASSAYRGPISGANVLTF
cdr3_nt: TGTGCCAGCAGCGCCTACAGGGGTCCCATCTCTGGGGCCAACGTCCTGACTTTC

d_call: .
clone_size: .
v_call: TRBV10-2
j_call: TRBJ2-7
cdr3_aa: CASSHRYEQYF
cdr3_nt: TGCGCCAGCAGTCACAGGTACGAGCAGTACTTC

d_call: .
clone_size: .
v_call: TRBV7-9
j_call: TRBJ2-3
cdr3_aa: CASSLDPGDTQYF
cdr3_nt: TGTGCCAGCAGCTTAGATCCGGGAGATACGCAGTATTTT

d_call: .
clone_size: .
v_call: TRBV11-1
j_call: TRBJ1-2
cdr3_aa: CASSWTSLAGYTF
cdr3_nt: TGTGCCAGCAGCTGGACGTCCCTCGCGGGCTACACCTTC

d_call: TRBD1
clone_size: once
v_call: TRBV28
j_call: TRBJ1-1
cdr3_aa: CASRQGQGGITEAFF
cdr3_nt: TGTGCCAGCAGACAGGGACAGGGAGGGATCACTGAAGCTTTCTTT

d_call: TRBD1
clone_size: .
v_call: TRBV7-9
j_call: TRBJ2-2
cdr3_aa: CASRSTGGSTGELFF
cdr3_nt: TGTGCCAGCAGATCTACAGGGGGGAGCACCGGGGAGCTGTTTTTT

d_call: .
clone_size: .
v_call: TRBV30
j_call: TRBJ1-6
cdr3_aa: CACSPQGREYSPLHF
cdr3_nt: TGTGCCTGTTCTCCTCAGGGAAGGGAGTATTCACCCCTCCACTTT

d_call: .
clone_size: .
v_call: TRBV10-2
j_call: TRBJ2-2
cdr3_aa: CASRFAPTGELFF
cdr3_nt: TGCGCCAGCAGGTTTGCCCCAACCGGGGAGCTGTTTTTT

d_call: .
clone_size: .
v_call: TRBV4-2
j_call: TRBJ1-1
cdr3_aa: CASSPLQGGNTEAFF
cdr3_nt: TGTGCCAGCAGCCCGTTACAGGGTGGGAACACTGAAGCTTTCTTT

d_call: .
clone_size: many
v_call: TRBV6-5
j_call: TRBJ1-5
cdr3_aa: CASSLTSYQPQHF
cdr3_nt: TGTGCCAGCAGTTTGACCAGCTATCAGCCCCAGCATTTT

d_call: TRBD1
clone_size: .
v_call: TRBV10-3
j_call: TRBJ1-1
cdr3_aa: CAISVGTGNTEAFF
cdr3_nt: TGTGCCATCAGTGTTGGGACAGGGAACACTGAAGCTTTCTTT

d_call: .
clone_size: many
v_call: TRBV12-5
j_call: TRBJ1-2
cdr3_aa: CASGLVPGDGYTF
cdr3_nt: TGTGCTAGTGGTTTGGTACCAGGGGATGGCTACACCTTC

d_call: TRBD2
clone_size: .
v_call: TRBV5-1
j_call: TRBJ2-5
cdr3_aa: CASSSASGTSGRAVWETQYF
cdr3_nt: TGCGCCAGCAGCTCGGCCTCCGGGACTAGCGGGAGGGCCGTCTGGGAGACCCAGTACTTC

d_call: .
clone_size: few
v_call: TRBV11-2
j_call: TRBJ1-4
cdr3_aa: CASSFTTGEKLFF
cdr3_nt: TGTGCCAGCAGCTTCACGACGGGGGAAAAACTGTTTTTT

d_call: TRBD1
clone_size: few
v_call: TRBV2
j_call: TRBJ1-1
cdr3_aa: CASSADRATEAFF
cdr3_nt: TGTGCCAGCAGCGCGGACAGGGCCACTGAAGCTTTCTTT

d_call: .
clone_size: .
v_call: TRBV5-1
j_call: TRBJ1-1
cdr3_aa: CASSLFGLNTEAFF
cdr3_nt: TGCGCCAGCAGCTTGTTTGGGTTGAACACTGAAGCTTTCTTT

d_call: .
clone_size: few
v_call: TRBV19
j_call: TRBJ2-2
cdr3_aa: CATRTGGASTGELFF
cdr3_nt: TGTGCCACCCGCACCGGAGGAGCGTCCACCGGGGAGCTGTTTTTT

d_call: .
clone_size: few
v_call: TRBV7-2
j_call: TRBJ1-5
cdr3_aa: CASSLAFSGVKPQHF
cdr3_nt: TGTGCCAGCAGCTTAGCGTTTTCAGGGGTCAAGCCCCAGCATTTT

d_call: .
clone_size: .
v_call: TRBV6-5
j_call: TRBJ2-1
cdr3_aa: CASRTRTGSYNEQFF
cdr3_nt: TGTGCCAGCAGAACCAGGACCGGGTCCTACAATGAGCAGTTCTTC

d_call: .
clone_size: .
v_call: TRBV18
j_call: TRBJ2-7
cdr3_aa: CASSPPGRDGQYF
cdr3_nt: TGTGCCAGCTCACCACCGGGCCGGGACGGGCAGTACTTC

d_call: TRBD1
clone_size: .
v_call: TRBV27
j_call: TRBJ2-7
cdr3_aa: CASSKQGAIPYEQYF
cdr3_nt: TGTGCCAGCAGTAAACAGGGGGCTATTCCCTACGAGCAGTACTTC

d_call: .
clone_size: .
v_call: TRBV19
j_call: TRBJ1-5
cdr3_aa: CASTLQPRRDQPQHF
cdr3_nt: TGTGCCAGTACCTTGCAGCCTCGACGTGATCAGCCCCAGCATTTT

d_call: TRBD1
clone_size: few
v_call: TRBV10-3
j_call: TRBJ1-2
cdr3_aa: CAISEPGQGINYGYTF
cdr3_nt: TGTGCCATCAGTGAGCCCGGACAGGGGATTAACTATGGCTACACCTTC

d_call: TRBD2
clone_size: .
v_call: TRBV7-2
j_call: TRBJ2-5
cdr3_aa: CASSSIAGQETQYF
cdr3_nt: TGTGCCAGCAGCTCCATAGCGGGCCAAGAGACCCAGTACTTC

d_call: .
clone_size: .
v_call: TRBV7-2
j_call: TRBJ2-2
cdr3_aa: CASSLMGTGELFF
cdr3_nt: TGTGCCAGCAGCTTAATGGGAACCGGGGAGCTGTTTTTT

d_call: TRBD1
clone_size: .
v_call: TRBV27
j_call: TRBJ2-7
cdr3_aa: CASSLRDRDDEQYF
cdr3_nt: TGTGCCAGCAGTTTAAGAGACAGGGATGACGAGCAGTACTTC

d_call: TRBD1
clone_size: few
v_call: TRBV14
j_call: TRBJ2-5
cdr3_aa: CAGDRGRREAEETQYF
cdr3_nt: TGTGCCGGGGACAGGGGGCGACGGGAGGCGGAAGAGACCCAGTACTTC

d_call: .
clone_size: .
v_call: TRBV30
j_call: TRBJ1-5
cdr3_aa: CAWSADDNQPQHF
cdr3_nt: TGTGCCTGGAGTGCAGATGACAATCAGCCCCAGCATTTT

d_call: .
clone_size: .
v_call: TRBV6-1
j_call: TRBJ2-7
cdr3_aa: CASSERGSYEQYF
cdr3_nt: TGTGCCAGCAGTGAGAGGGGCAGCTACGAGCAGTACTTC

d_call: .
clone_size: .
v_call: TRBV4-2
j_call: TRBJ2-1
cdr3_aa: CASSQGGGLSYNEQFF
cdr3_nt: TGTGCCAGCAGCCAAGGGGGCGGTTTGTCCTACAATGAGCAGTTCTTC

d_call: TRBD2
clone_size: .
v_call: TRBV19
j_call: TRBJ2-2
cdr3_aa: CASSPYQGGYDGELFF
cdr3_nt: TGTGCCAGTAGCCCATATCAGGGAGGGTATGACGGGGAGCTGTTTTTT

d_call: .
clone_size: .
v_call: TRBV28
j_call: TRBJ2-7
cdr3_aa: CASSLGGSSYEQYF
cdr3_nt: TGTGCCAGCAGTTTAGGCGGCAGCTCCTACGAGCAGTACTTC